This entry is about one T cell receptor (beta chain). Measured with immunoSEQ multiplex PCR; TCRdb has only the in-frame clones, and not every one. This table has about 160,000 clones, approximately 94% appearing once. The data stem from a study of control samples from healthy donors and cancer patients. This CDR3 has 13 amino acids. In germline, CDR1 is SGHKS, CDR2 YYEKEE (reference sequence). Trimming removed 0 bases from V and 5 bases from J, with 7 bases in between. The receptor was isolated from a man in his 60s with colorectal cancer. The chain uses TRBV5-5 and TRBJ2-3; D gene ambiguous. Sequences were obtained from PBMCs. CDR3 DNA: TGTGCCAGCAGCTTGGCCGTCAGAGATACGCAGTATTTT. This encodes CASSLAVRDTQYF.